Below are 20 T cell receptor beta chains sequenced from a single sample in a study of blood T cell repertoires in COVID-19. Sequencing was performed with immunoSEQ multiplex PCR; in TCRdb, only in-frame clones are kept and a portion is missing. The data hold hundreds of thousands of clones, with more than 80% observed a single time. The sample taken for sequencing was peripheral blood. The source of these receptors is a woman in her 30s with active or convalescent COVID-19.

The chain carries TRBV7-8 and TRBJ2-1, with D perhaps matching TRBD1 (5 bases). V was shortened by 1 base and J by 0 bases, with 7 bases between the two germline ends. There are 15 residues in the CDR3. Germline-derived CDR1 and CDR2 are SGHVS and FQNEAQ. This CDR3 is CASSLGRVSYNEQFF. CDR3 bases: TGTGCCAGCAGCTTAGGCAGGGTCTCCTACAATGAGCAGTTCTTC.

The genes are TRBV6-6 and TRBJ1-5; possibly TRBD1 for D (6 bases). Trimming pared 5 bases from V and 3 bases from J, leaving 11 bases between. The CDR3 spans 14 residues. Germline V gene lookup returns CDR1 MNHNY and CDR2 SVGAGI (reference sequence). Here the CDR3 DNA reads TGTGCCAGCAGTCCCCGGGACAACAATCAGCCCCAGCATTTT. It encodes CASSPRDNNQPQHF.

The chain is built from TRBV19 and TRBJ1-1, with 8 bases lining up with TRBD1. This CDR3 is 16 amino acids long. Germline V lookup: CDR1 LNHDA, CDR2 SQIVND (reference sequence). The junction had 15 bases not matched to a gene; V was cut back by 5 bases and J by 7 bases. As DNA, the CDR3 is TGTGCCAGTAGTGCCAGCAGGGGGCGCTTTGAGGGTGAAGCTTTCTTT. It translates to CASSASRGRFEGEAFF.

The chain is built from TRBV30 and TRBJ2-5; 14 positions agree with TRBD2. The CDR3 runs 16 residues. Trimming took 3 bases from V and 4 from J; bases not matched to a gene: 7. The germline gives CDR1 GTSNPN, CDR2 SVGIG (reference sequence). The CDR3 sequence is CAWSEGLAGARETQYF. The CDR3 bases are TGTGCCTGGAGCGAGGGACTAGCGGGGGCTAGAGAGACCCAGTACTTC.

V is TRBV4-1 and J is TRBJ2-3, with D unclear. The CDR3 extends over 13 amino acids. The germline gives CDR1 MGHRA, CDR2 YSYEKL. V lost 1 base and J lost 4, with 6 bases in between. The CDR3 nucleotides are TGCGCCAGCAGCCAAGTTTTCTCAGATACGCAGTATTTT. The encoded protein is CASSQVFSDTQYF.

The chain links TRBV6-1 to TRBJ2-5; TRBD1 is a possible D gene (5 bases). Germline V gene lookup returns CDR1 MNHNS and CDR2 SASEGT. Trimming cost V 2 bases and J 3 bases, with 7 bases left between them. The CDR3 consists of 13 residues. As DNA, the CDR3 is TGTGCCAGCAGTGAACAAGGGGAAGAGACCCAGTACTTC. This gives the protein CASSEQGEETQYF.

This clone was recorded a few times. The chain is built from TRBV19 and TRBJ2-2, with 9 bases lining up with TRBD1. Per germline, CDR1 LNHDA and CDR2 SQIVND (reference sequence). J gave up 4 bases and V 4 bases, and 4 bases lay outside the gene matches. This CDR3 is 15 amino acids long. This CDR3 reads CASSTTGGGTGELFF. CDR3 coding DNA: TGTGCCAGTAGTACAACAGGGGGCGGCACCGGGGAGCTGTTTTTT.

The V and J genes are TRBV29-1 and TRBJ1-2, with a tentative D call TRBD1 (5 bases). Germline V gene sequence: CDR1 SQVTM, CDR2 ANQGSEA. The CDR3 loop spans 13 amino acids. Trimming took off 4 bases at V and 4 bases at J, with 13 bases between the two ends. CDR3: CSVAGGEGYGYTF. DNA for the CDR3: TGCAGCGTTGCGGGAGGGGAGGGCTATGGCTACACCTTC.

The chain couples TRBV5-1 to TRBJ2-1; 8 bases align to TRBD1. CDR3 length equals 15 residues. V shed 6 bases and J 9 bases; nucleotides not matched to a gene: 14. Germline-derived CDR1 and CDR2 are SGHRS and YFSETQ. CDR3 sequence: CASTPGTGDGSEQFF. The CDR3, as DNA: TGCGCCAGCACACCCGGGACAGGTGACGGGAGTGAGCAGTTCTTC.

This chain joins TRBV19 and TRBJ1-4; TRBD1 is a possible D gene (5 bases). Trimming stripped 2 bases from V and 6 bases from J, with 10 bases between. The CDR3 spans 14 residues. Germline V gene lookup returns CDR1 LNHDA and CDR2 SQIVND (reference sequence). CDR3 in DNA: TGTGCCAGTAGTATAAACCCGGGGGATGAAAAACTGTTTTTT. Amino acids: CASSINPGDEKLFF.

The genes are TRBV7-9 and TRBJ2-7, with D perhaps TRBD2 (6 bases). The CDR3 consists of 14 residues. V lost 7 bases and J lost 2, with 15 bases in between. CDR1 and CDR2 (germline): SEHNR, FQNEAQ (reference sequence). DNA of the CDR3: TGTGCCAGCACCCGCGGAGGGTCCACCTACGAGCAGTACTTC. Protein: CASTRGGSTYEQYF. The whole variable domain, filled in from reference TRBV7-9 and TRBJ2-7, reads DTGVSQNPRHKITKRGQNVTFRCDPISEHNRLYWYRQTLGQGPEFLTYFQNEAQLEKSRLLSDRFSAERPKGSFSTLEIQRTEQGDSAMYLCASTRGGSTYEQYFGPGTRLTVT.

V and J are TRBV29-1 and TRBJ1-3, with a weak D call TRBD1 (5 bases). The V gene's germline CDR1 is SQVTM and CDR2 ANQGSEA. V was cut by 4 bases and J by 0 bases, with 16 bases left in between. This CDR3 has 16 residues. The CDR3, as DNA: TGCAGCGTTGGGGAAAAACAGGTTCTCTCTGGAAACACCATATATTTT. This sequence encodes CSVGEKQVLSGNTIYF.

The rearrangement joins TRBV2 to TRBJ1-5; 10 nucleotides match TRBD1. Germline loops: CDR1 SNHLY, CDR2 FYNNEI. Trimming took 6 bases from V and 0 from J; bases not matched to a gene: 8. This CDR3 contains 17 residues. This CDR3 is CASRGYGTGVSNQPQHF. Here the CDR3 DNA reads TGTGCCAGCAGAGGTTACGGGACAGGGGTTAGCAATCAGCCCCAGCATTTT.

CDR3 sequence (DNA): TGTGCCAGCAGCGGGGTGAGGGAGGCTGAAGCTTTCTTT. Translated, it gives CASSGVREAEAFF. The V and J genes are TRBV2 and TRBJ1-1; D is uncertain. CDR3 size: 13 residues. The germline CDR1 and CDR2 sequences are SNHLY and FYNNEI. V lost 6 bases and J lost 6, with 14 bases in between.

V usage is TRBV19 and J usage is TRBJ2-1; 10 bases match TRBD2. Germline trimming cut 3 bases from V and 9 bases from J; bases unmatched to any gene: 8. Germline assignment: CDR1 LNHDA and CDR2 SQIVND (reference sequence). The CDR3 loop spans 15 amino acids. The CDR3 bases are TGTGCCAGTAGTATCGGACTAGCGGCTTTCGGTGAGCAGTTCTTC. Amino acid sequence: CASSIGLAAFGEQFF.

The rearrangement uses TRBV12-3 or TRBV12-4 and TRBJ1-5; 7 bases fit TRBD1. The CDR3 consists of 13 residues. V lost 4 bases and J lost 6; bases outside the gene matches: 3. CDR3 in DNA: TGTGCCAGCAGTTCTAGGGGGCCTCAGCCCCAGCATTTT. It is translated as CASSSRGPQPQHF.

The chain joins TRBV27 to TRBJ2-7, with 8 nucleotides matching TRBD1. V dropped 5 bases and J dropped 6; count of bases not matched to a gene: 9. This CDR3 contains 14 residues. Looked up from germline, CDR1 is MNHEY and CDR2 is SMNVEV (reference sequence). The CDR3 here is CASSPWTGHGEQYF. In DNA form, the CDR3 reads TGTGCCAGCAGTCCTTGGACAGGGCATGGCGAGCAGTACTTC.

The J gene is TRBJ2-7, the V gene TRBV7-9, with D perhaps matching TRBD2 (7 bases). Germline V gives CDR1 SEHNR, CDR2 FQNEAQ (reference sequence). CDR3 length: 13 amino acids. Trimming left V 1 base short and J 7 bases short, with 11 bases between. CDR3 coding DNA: TGTGCCAGCAGCTTAGGCGGGGGCTGGGAGCAGTACTTC. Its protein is CASSLGGGWEQYF.

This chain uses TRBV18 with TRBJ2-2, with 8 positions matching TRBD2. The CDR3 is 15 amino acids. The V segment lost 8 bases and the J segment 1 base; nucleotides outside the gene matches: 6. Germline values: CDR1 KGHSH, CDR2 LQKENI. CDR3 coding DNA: TGTGCCAGCGTAGCGGGGCTCCTGAACACCGGGGAGCTGTTTTTT. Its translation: CASVAGLLNTGELFF.

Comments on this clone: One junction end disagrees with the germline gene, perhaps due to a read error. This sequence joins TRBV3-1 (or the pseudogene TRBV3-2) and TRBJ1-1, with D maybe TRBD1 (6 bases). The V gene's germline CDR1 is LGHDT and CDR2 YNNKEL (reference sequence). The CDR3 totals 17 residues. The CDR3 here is CASSQDGGGAENAEAFF. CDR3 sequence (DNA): TGTGCCAGCAGCCAAGATGGGGGGGGCGCCGAGAACGCTGAAGCTTTCTTT.